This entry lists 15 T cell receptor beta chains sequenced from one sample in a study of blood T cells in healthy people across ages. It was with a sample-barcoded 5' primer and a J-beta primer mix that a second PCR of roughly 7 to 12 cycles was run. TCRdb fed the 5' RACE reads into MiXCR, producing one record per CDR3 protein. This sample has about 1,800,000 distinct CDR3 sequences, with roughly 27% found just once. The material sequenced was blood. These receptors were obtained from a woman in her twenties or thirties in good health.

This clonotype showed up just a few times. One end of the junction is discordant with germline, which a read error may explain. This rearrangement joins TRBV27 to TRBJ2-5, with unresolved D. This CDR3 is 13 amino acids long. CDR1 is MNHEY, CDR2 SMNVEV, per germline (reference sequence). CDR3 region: CTSSLSNGETQYF. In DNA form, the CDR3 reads TGTACCAGCAGTTTATCTAACGGGGAGACCCAGTACTTC.

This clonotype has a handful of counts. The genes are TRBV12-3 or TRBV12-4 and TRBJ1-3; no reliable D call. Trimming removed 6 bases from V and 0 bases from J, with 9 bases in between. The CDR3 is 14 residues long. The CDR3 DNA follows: TGTGCCAGCAGATCGGGTTTCTCTGGAAACACCATATATTTT. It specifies CASRSGFSGNTIYF.

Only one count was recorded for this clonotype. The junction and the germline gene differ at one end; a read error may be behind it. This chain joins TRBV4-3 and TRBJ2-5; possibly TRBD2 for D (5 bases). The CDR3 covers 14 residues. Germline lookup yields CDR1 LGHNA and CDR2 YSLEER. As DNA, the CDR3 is TGCGCCGGCAGCCAAGAAATATCGGGGGAGACCCAGTACTTC. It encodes CAGSQEISGETQYF.

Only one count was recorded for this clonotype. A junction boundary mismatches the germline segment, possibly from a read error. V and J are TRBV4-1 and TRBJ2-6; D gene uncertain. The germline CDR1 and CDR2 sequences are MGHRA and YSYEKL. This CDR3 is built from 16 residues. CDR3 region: CAGSQGLGSGANVLTF. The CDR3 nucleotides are TGCGCCGGCAGCCAAGGGTTGGGATCCGGGGCCAACGTCCTGACTTTC.

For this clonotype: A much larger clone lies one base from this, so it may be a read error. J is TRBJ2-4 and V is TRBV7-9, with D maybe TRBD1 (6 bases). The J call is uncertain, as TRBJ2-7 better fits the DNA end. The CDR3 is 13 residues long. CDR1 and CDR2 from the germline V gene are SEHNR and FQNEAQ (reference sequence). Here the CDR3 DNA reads TGTGCCAGCAGCGGCAGGGGTTGCAACGAGCAGTACTTC. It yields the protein CASSGRGCNEQYF.

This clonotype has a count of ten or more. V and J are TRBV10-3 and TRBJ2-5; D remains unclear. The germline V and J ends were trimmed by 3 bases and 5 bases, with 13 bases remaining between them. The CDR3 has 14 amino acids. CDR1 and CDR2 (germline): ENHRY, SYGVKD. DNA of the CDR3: TGTGCCATCAGTGATCTAGTGGAGAGGGAGACCCAGTACTTC. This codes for CAISDLVERETQYF.

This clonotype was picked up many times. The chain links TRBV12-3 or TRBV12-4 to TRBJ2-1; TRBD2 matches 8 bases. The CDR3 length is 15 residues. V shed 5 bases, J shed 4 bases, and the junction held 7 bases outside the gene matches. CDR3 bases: TGTGCCAGCAGTCCGCAAGCGGGGGCATACAATGAGCAGTTCTTC. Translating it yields CASSPQAGAYNEQFF.

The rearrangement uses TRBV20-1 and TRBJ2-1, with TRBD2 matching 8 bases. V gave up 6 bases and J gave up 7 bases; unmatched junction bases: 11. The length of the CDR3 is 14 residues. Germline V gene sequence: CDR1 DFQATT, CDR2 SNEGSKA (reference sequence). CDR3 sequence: CSAPPGLAVNEQFF. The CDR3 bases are TGCAGTGCCCCGCCAGGACTAGCAGTTAATGAGCAGTTCTTC.

CDR3 bases: TGCAGTGCTAGAGATCCTAGACAAGCGGTATATGGCTACACCTTC. It is translated as CSARDPRQAVYGYTF. The rearrangement links TRBV20-1 to TRBJ1-2; D is unclear. Germline CDR1 is DFQATT and CDR2 is SNEGSKA (reference sequence). V gave up 0 bases and J gave up 5 bases, with 16 bases separating them. This CDR3 is built from 15 residues.

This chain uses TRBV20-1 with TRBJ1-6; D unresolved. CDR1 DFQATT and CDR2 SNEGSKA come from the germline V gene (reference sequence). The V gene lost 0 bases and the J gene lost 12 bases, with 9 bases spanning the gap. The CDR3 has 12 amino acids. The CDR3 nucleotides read TGCAGTGCTAGAGATGCTGGGCAACCCCTCCACTTT. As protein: CSARDAGQPLHF.

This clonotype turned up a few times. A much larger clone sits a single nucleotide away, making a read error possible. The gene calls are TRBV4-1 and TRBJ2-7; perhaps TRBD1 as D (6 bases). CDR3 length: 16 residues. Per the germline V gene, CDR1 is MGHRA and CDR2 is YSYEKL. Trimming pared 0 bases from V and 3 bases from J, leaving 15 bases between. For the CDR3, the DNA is TGCGCCAGCAGCCAAGAAAAGAGGAAAGGGGGCTACGAGCAGTACTTC. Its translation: CASSQEKRKGGYEQYF.

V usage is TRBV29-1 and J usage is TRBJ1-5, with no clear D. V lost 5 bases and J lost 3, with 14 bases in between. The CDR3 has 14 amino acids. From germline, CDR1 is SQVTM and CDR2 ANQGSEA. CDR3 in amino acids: CSVSTTNPNQPQHF. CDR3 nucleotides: TGCAGCGTTTCTACAACAAATCCCAATCAGCCCCAGCATTTT.

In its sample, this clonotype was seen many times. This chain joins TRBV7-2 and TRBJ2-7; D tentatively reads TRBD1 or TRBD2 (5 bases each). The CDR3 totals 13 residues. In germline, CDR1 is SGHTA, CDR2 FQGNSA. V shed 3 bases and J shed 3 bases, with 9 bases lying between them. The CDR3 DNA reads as TGTGCCAGCAGCTTGGGACCCTTCTACGAGCAGTACTTC. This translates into CASSLGPFYEQYF.

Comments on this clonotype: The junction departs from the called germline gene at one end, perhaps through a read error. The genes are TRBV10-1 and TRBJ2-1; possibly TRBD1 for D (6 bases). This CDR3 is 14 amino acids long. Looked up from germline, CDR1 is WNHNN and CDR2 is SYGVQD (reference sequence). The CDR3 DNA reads TGCACCAGCAGTGAATCACAGGGCGACAATGAGCAGTTCTTC. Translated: CTSSESQGDNEQFF.

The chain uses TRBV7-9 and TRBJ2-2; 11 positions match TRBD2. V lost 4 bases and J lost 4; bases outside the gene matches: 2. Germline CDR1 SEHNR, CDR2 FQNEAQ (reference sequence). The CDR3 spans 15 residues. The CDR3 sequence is CASSSLAGGTGELFF. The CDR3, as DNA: TGTGCCAGCAGCTCCCTAGCGGGGGGCACCGGGGAGCTGTTTTTT.